What follows are 9 T cell receptor beta chains derived from one specimen sequenced in a study of CD8+ T cells in alopecia areata. cDNA prepared by RNA extraction and subsequent reverse transcription served as the template for sequencing. Some clones are missing from TCRdb's copy, which holds only in-frame ones; the method was immunoSEQ multiplex PCR. Of roughly 110,000 clones detected, around 84% appear once; the ten largest clones hold about 24%. Treatment in this sample: oral pan-JAK inhibitor, 5-10 mg twice daily. The sequencing used CD8+ T cells sorted from blood, collected at week 24, from a patient treated with tofacitinib. The receptor source for this set is a human donor with alopecia areata.

V usage is TRBV5-1 and J usage is TRBJ2-3; D is tentatively TRBD1 or TRBD2 (5 bases each). The germline V and J ends were trimmed by 2 bases and 10 bases, with 17 bases remaining between them. Germline loops: CDR1 SGHRS, CDR2 YFSETQ. There are 14 residues in the CDR3. The CDR3 is CASSLRSPGTPQYF. CDR3 bases: TGCGCCAGCAGCTTAAGGAGCCCGGGGACCCCGCAGTATTTT. The whole variable domain, filled in from reference TRBV5-1 and TRBJ2-3, reads KAGVTQTPRYLIKTRGQQVTLSCSPISGHRSVSWYQQTPGQGLQFLFEYFSETQRNKGNFPGRFSGRQFSNSRSEMNVSTLELGDSALYLCASSLRSPGTPQYFGPGTRLTVL.

The chain carries TRBV7-8 and TRBJ1-2; TRBD1 agrees at 7 bases. CDR1 and CDR2 from the germline V gene are SGHVS and FQNEAQ. CDR3 length: 14 amino acids. With 3 bases clipped from V and 4 bases from J, the junction kept 5 bases outside the gene matches. CDR3 residues: CASSFRTGGYGYTF. For the CDR3, the DNA is TGTGCCAGCAGCTTCCGGACAGGAGGCTATGGCTACACCTTC.

This chain links TRBV9 with TRBJ2-1; no definite D call. In germline, CDR1 is SGDLS, CDR2 YYNGEE. The length of the CDR3 is 12 residues. With 0 bases removed from V and 9 bases from J, the gap between germline ends came to 7 bases. CDR3 in amino acids: CASSVDASEQFF. CDR3 in DNA: TGTGCCAGCAGCGTAGATGCTAGTGAGCAGTTCTTC. Filled out from reference TRBV9 and TRBJ2-1, the complete variable domain reads DSGVTQTPKHLITATGQRVTLRCSPRSGDLSVYWYQQSLDQGLQFLIQYYNGEERAKGNILERFSAQQFPDLHSELNLSSLELGDSALYFCASSVDASEQFFGPGTRLTVL.

V usage is TRBV4-1 and J usage is TRBJ2-7; D is possibly TRBD2 (5 bases). V lost 0 bases, J lost 7 bases, and 16 bases lay in between. There are 15 residues in the CDR3. Germline lookup yields CDR1 MGHRA and CDR2 YSYEKL. The CDR3 nucleotides read TGCGCCAGCAGCCAAGATCGAGCGGCTTCTGATGAGCAGTACTTC. Encoded protein: CASSQDRAASDEQYF.

This chain joins TRBV6-6 and TRBJ2-7; D is undetermined. Trimming removed 5 bases from V and 0 bases from J, with 11 bases in between. CDR1 is MNHNY and CDR2 is SVGAGI in the germline V gene (reference sequence). The CDR3 is 14 amino acids. In DNA, the CDR3 is TGTGCCAGCAGTGGCCGTAGCACCTCCTACGAGCAGTACTTC. Translation: CASSGRSTSYEQYF.

The rearrangement joins TRBV7-2 to TRBJ2-1, with 12 bases identical to TRBD2. The V and J ends lost 5 bases and 2 bases, in that order; junction bases with no gene match: 7. The CDR3 runs 17 residues. Germline-derived CDR1 and CDR2 are SGHTA and FQGNSA. This CDR3 is CASSIRTSGDAYNEQFF. The CDR3 region has the DNA TGTGCCAGCAGCATACGGACTAGCGGGGACGCCTACAATGAGCAGTTCTTC.

The V gene is TRBV7-9, the J gene TRBJ1-5; TRBD1 aligns across 8 bases. V lost 4 bases and J lost 4; bases outside the gene matches: 6. Germline CDR1 reads SEHNR; CDR2 reads FQNEAQ (reference sequence). The CDR3 sequence is 15 residues long. The CDR3 spells CASSSSGGINQPQHF. The CDR3 DNA reads TGTGCCAGCAGCTCCTCAGGGGGCATTAATCAGCCCCAGCATTTT.

J is TRBJ1-5 and V is TRBV7-6, with D maybe TRBD1 (5 bases). Germline CDR1 is SGHVS and CDR2 is FNYEAQ. This CDR3 is built from 16 residues. Trimming took off 1 base at V and 1 base at J, with 11 bases between the two ends. Here the CDR3 reads CASSLGSPGSNQPQHF. CDR3 bases: TGTGCCAGCAGCTTAGGATCTCCAGGGAGCAATCAGCCCCAGCATTTT.

The J gene is TRBJ2-7, the V gene TRBV29-1; 7 bases line up with TRBD2. The trim removed 3 bases at V and 3 bases at J, leaving 11 bases unmatched. CDR3 size: 15 residues. CDR1 SQVTM and CDR2 ANQGSEA come from the germline V gene. The CDR3 nucleotides are TGCAGCGTTGAGACGGGGCAGGGAGGGTTCTACGAGCAGTACTTC. Amino acids: CSVETGQGGFYEQYF.